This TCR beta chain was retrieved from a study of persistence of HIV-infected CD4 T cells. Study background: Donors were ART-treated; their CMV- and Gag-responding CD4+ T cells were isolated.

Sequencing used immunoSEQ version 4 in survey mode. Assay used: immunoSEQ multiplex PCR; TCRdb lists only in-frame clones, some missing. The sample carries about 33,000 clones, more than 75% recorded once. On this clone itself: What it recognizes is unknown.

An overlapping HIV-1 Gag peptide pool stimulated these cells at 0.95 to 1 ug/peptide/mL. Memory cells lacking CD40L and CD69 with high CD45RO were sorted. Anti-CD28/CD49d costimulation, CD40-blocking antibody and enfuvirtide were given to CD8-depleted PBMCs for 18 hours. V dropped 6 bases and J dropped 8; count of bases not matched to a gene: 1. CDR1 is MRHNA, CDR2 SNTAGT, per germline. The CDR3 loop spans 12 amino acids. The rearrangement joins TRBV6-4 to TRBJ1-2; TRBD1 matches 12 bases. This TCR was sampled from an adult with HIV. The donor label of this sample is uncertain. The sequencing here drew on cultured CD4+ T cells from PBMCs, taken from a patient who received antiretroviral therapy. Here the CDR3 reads CASRGQGAGYTF. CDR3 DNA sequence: TGTGCCAGCAGGGGACAGGGGGCCGGCTACACCTTC.